This T cell receptor (beta chain) was found in a study of T cell repertoires in ileal Crohn's disease. Study at large: At surgery, approximately 33% of patients smoked, with median disease duration around 8 years. Whole-study findings and limits: All patients with clonality above 26.8% had endoscopic recurrence.

Repertoires were generated with immunoSEQ multiplex PCR, while TCRdb's copy carries only in-frame clones and drops some. The sample has approximately 11,000 clones; roughly four fifths are singletons. Concerning this clone: The target antigen is unknown.

The trim removed 0 bases at V and 4 bases at J, leaving 2 bases unmatched. There are 14 residues in the CDR3. CDR1 and CDR2 from the germline V gene are SGHRS and YFSETQ. Sequenced: ileal tissue. V gene TRBV5-1 combines with J gene TRBJ1-1, with 8 bases lining up with TRBD1. The source of this sequence is an adult with Crohn's disease. CDR3 loop: CASSLDTGGTEAFF. In nucleotides, the CDR3 is TGCGCCAGCAGCTTGGATACAGGGGGCACTGAAGCTTTCTTT.